This entry is about one T cell receptor (beta chain). TCRdb's copy holds only in-frame clones and misses some; the assay was immunoSEQ multiplex PCR. The sample includes 150,000 to 200,000 clones, almost 90% seen only once; the top ten take around 1.6%. The CDR3 is 13 amino acids. CDR1 is MNHEY, CDR2 SMNVEV, per germline (reference sequence). V was clipped by 4 bases and J by 7 bases, with 11 bases between them. These data come from a study of control samples from healthy donors and cancer patients. This clonotype originated in a man aged 18 to 29 in good health. V is TRBV27 and J is TRBJ1-5; D call uncertain. The sample comprised blood. CDR3 coding DNA: TGTGCCAGCAGTTCAGGACGGGTCCAGCCCCAGCATTTT. It translates to CASSSGRVQPQHF.